This TCR beta chain is from a study of shared clonotypes between healthy human individuals. Produced via immunoSEQ multiplex PCR; TCRdb's table is partial and in-frame only. The repertoire holds more than 1,200,000 clones, with less than 99% as singletons. CDR3 length: 17 amino acids. In germline, CDR1 is MGHRA, CDR2 YSYEKL. V shed 1 base and J shed 0 bases, with 16 bases lying between them. Points from the study as a whole: Naive CD4 clonotype sharing across a few donors was approximately 5%.

This clone was seen just once. The antigen remains undetermined. This receptor was taken from a man aged 25-45 years in good health. Sequenced sample: naive CD4+ T cells sorted from blood. Noted subset: CD45RA+ positively selected. The chain employs TRBV4-1 and TRBJ2-7, with D unresolved. CDR3 sequence: CASSQVFVSQSSYEQYF. CDR3 DNA: TGCGCCAGCAGCCAAGTTTTTGTCAGTCAAAGCTCCTACGAGCAGTACTTC.